The 24 T cell receptor beta chains listed next were all sequenced from one sample in a study of shared clonotypes between healthy human individuals. Some clones are missing from TCRdb's copy, which holds only in-frame ones; the method was immunoSEQ multiplex PCR. The table shows 600,000 to 750,000 clones, with approximately 72% occurring only once. Sample: memory CD4+ T cells sorted from blood. Subset: CD45RA-negative fraction. These receptors all stem from a woman in her twenties or thirties in good health.

This clone occurred once. A much larger clone differs by one base, so this may be a read error. The chain couples TRBV7-9 to TRBJ2-2; TRBD1 might be the D (5 bases). This CDR3 spans 13 amino acids. V was shortened by 3 bases and J by 5 bases, with 7 bases between the two germline ends. Germline assignment: CDR1 SEHNR and CDR2 FQNEAQ (reference sequence). CDR3 sequence reads: CASSFQGTGELFF. CDR3 nucleotide sequence: TGTGCCAGCAGCTTCCAGGGTACCGGGGAGCTGTTTTTT.

This clone was counted a single time. A much larger clone differs from this one at a single base, so this may be a read error. This sample also contains other DNA sequences that code for the same CDR3. This chain joins TRBV28 and TRBJ1-3; no firm D call. Trimming took off 3 bases at V and 4 bases at J, with 4 bases between the two ends. This CDR3 region has 12 residues. CDR1 and CDR2 (germline): MDHEN, SYDVKM. CDR3 DNA: TGTGCCAGCAGTTTTCAAGGAAACACCATATATTTT. Residues: CASSFQGNTIYF.

There are a few counts of this clone. The chain has TRBV5-1 and TRBJ1-1; D not certain. The V gene's germline CDR1 is SGHRS and CDR2 YFSETQ. V was cut by 1 base and J by 1 base, with 11 bases left in between. CDR3 length: 15 residues. The CDR3 nucleotides are TGCGCCAGCAGCTTGTACGCGGATCCGAACACTGAAGCTTTCTTT. The encoded protein is CASSLYADPNTEAFF.

The V gene is TRBV11-2, the J gene TRBJ2-7; 10 bases are shared with TRBD1. CDR1 and CDR2 from the germline V gene are SGHAT and FQNNGV. With 5 bases clipped from V and 5 bases from J, the junction kept 6 bases outside the gene matches. This CDR3 is 14 amino acids long. As DNA, the CDR3 is TGTGCCAGCAGCACCCGGGACAGGGGCCACGAGCAGTACTTC. It encodes CASSTRDRGHEQYF.

V usage is TRBV2 and J usage is TRBJ1-2; TRBD1 matches at 12 bases. This CDR3 spans 15 amino acids. V lost 4 bases, J lost 8 bases, and 8 bases stayed unmatched. Germline lookup yields CDR1 SNHLY and CDR2 FYNNEI. For the CDR3, the DNA is TGTGCCAGCAGTGTACAGGGACAGGGGGCGCGAGGCTACACCTTC. Amino acid sequence: CASSVQGQGARGYTF.

This chain links TRBV6-5 with TRBJ1-2; tentative D call: TRBD1 (5 bases). Trimming stripped 6 bases from V and 7 bases from J, with 15 bases between. Germline V CDR1 and CDR2: MNHEY, SVGAGI. The CDR3 is 13 residues long. The CDR3 sequence: CASSRGGGGGYTF. Here the CDR3 DNA reads TGTGCCAGCAGCCGGGGCGGTGGCGGTGGCTACACCTTC.

This clone was counted only a few times. The rearrangement joins TRBV6-6 to TRBJ2-1; the match to TRBD2 covers 7 bases. There are 15 residues in the CDR3. Per germline, CDR1 MNHNY and CDR2 SVGAGI (reference sequence). Unmatched junction bases numbered 9, after V lost 6 bases and J lost 4 bases. CDR3 loop: CASRGLDRAYNEQFF. For the CDR3, the DNA is TGTGCCAGCAGAGGACTAGACCGAGCGTACAATGAGCAGTTCTTC.

The chain employs TRBV15 and TRBJ2-6; TRBD1 aligns across 10 bases. The V gene end was trimmed by 5 bases and the J gene end by 0 bases; junction bases not matched to a gene: 7. Germline loops: CDR1 LNHNV, CDR2 YYDKDF (reference sequence). The CDR3 covers 18 residues. The CDR3 DNA sequence: TGTGCCACCAGCGGACAGGGGGGACTGAGCTCTGGGGCCAACGTCCTGACTTTC. Amino acids: CATSGQGGLSSGANVLTF.

CDR3 sequence: CASSRDGMGEQYF. In DNA, the CDR3 is TGTGCCAGCAGCCGGGACGGCATGGGCGAGCAGTACTTC. The rearrangement uses TRBV7-9 and TRBJ2-7; either TRBD1 or TRBD2 may fit D (5 bases each). The CDR3 contains 13 residues. Between the trimmed V and J ends, which lost 5 bases and 6 bases, there was a span of 14 bases. The germline gives CDR1 SEHNR, CDR2 FQNEAQ (reference sequence). Drawing the rest from reference TRBV7-9 and TRBJ2-7, the complete variable domain is DTGVSQNPRHKITKRGQNVTFRCDPISEHNRLYWYRQTLGQGPEFLTYFQNEAQLEKSRLLSDRFSAERPKGSFSTLEIQRTEQGDSAMYLCASSRDGMGEQYFGPGTRLTVT.

In regard to this clone: Other DNA sequences in the sample encode the same CDR3. This chain uses TRBV28 with TRBJ2-7; the match to TRBD2 covers 12 bases. Germline V gene data show CDR1 as MDHEN and CDR2 as SYDVKM. This CDR3 is 15 amino acids long. Germline trimming cut 7 bases from V and 3 bases from J; bases unmatched to any gene: 7. The CDR3 bases are TGTGCCAGCACCCCGACTAGCGGGAGCGGCTACGAGCAGTACTTC. The encoded protein is CASTPTSGSGYEQYF.

This sequence joins TRBV19 and TRBJ2-1; TRBD2 matches 7 bases. CDR1 is LNHDA and CDR2 is SQIVND in the germline V gene (reference sequence). The CDR3 totals 15 residues. V was pared by 6 bases and J by 2 bases, with 7 bases of the junction left unmatched. DNA of the CDR3: TGTGCCAGTAGCTGGGCGGGAGCCACCTACAATGAGCAGTTCTTC. Its protein product is CASSWAGATYNEQFF.

The chain combines TRBV10-3 with TRBJ1-1; D not certain. There are 13 residues in the CDR3. V lost 3 bases and J lost 3, with 8 bases in between. CDR1 and CDR2 (germline): ENHRY, SYGVKD. Here the CDR3 reads CAISDRWDTEAFF. CDR3 nucleotides: TGTGCCATCAGTGACAGGTGGGACACTGAAGCTTTCTTT.

Written as DNA, the CDR3 is TGTGCCAGTAGGGAGTCGCAGACAGGACGCCTAGCGGGTCGCACCGGGGAGCTGTTTTTT. The encoded protein is CASRESQTGRLAGRTGELFF. The genes are TRBV19 and TRBJ2-2; 8 nucleotides agree with TRBD2. The CDR3 is 20 amino acids. Germline values: CDR1 LNHDA, CDR2 SQIVND (reference sequence). Germline trimming cut 6 bases from V and 4 bases from J; bases unmatched to any gene: 22.

This chain links TRBV19 with TRBJ2-5; 8 nucleotides align to TRBD2. The J call may be incorrect, as the DNA end agrees better with TRBJ2-7. This CDR3 contains 15 residues. Germline V gene lookup returns CDR1 LNHDA and CDR2 SQIVND (reference sequence). The chain's CDR3 is CASSKKRESHYEQYF. The CDR3 DNA follows: TGTGCCAGTAGTAAAAAGCGGGAGTCCCACTACGAGCAGTACTTC.

This chain connects TRBV6-5 to TRBJ1-4; D unresolved. Germline V gene sequence: CDR1 MNHEY, CDR2 SVGAGI. This CDR3 contains 14 residues. Trimming took 7 bases from V and 3 from J, leaving 12 bases between them. The CDR3: CASKPGQANEKLFF. CDR3 DNA: TGTGCCAGCAAGCCCGGGCAAGCTAATGAAAAACTGTTTTTT.

A remark on this clone: The sample contains more than one DNA sequence encoding this CDR3. This chain connects TRBV7-8 to TRBJ1-5, with 9 bases that match TRBD1. The CDR3 totals 15 residues. Trimming cost V 1 base and J 7 bases; bases outside gene matches: 5. Germline CDR1 SGHVS, CDR2 FQNEAQ. CDR3 sequence reads: CASSLGGTGSQPQHF. CDR3 sequence (DNA): TGTGCCAGCAGCTTAGGAGGGACAGGGAGCCAGCCCCAGCATTTT. The full variable domain, with the rest looked up from reference TRBV7-8 and TRBJ1-5, is GAGVSQSPRYKVAKRGQDVALRCDPISGHVSLFWYQQALGQGPEFLTYFQNEAQLDKSGLPSDRFFAERPEGSVSTLKIQRTQQEDSAVYLCASSLGGTGSQPQHFGDGTRLSIL.

This clone has at least ten counts. V usage is TRBV25-1 and J usage is TRBJ2-3; 10 nucleotides line up with TRBD2. This CDR3 has 18 residues. CDR1 is MGHDK and CDR2 is SYGVNS in the germline V gene. V shed 2 bases and J 5 bases; nucleotides not matched to a gene: 13. The DNA of the CDR3 is TGTGCCAGCAGTGAAGATGGGCCACTAGCGGGAAAGTTAGATACGCAGTATTTT. This sequence encodes CASSEDGPLAGKLDTQYF.

The CDR3 DNA reads as TGTGCCAGCAGTGAACAGAGAGATCAGCCCCAGCATTTT. Amino acids: CASSEQRDQPQHF. This chain connects TRBV6-4 to TRBJ1-5; D unresolved. Germline V gene sequence: CDR1 MRHNA, CDR2 SNTAGT. This CDR3 has 13 amino acids. Trimming removed 3 bases at V and 5 bases at J, with 8 bases between.

This clone was found a few times. The rearrangement joins TRBV18 to TRBJ2-7; D remains ambiguous. The CDR3 consists of 13 residues. Trimming removed 6 bases from V and 6 bases from J, with 15 bases in between. The germline V gene encodes CDR1 KGHSH and CDR2 LQKENI. The chain's CDR3 is CASSRIPGGEQYF. CDR3 DNA: TGTGCCAGCTCCCGCATACCTGGCGGCGAGCAGTACTTC. Based on the CDR3 plus reference TRBV18 and TRBJ2-7, the full variable domain is NAGVMQNPRHLVRRRGQEARLRCSPMKGHSHVYWYRQLPEEGLKFMVYLQKENIIDESGMPKERFSAEFPKEGPSILRIQQVVRGDSAAYFCASSRIPGGEQYFGPGTRLTVT.

This sequence joins TRBV25-1 and TRBJ1-6; D uncertain. The V end lost 4 bases, the J end lost 9 bases, and 13 bases lay between the germline ends. This CDR3 spans 14 amino acids. From germline, CDR1 is MGHDK and CDR2 SYGVNS. CDR3 region: CASSGGGRGSPLHF. The CDR3 bases are TGTGCCAGCAGTGGTGGTGGCAGAGGTTCACCCCTCCACTTT.

This clone was detected a few times. The chain employs TRBV25-1 and TRBJ2-1; TRBD2 agrees at 12 bases. This CDR3 has 18 amino acids. With 1 base clipped from V and 0 bases from J, the junction kept 4 bases outside the gene matches. CDR1 and CDR2 (germline): MGHDK, SYGVNS. The DNA for the CDR3 is TGTGCCAGCAGTGAATCTAGCGGGAGGGCAAGCTCCTACAATGAGCAGTTCTTC. Amino acid sequence: CASSESSGRASSYNEQFF.

A remark on this clone: Other DNA variants within this sample encode the same CDR3. This chain links TRBV5-1 with TRBJ1-5, with 8 positions matching TRBD1. The junction had 5 bases not matched to a gene; V was cut back by 4 bases and J by 5 bases. CDR1 SGHRS and CDR2 YFSETQ come from the germline V gene. This CDR3 is 14 amino acids long. For the CDR3, the DNA is TGCGCCAGCAGCCCCGGGACAGGTGATCAGCCCCAGCATTTT. Translated: CASSPGTGDQPQHF.

The gene calls are TRBV18 and TRBJ1-2; 7 nucleotides align to TRBD1. From germline, CDR1 is KGHSH and CDR2 LQKENI. The V gene end was trimmed by 6 bases and the J gene end by 7 bases; junction bases not matched to a gene: 8. This CDR3 contains 13 residues. The CDR3 region is CASSRDRESGYTF. DNA for the CDR3: TGTGCCAGCTCCCGAGACAGGGAAAGTGGCTACACCTTC.

The chain combines TRBV5-5 with TRBJ2-1, with D unresolved. Germline V gene sequence: CDR1 SGHKS, CDR2 YYEKEE (reference sequence). Trimming pared 0 bases from V and 9 bases from J, leaving 13 bases between. The CDR3 runs 14 residues. As DNA, the CDR3 is TGTGCCAGCAGCTTGGGACCTTTAGAGCGTGAGCAGTTCTTC. Encoded protein: CASSLGPLEREQFF.